This T cell receptor beta chain was obtained from a study of CD8 T cells in ankylosing spondylitis. Study outcomes and limitations: In synovial fluid and blood from reactive arthritis, some motif variants were previously reported. Roughly eight highly homologous variants made up a TCR beta motif that seemed to typify ankylosing spondylitis blood.

TCRdb independently ran MiXCR on the 5' RACE reads; one entry per CDR3 protein. The sample yields some 700,000 distinct CDR3 sequences, under 20% seen once. The CDR3 totals 13 residues. V was cut by 4 bases and J by 6 bases, with 14 bases left in between. From germline, CDR1 is SGDLS and CDR2 YYNGEE. About this clonotype itself: Its antigen is unidentified.

Sequencing used blood, either unsorted or a sorted T cell fraction (not recorded which). V gene TRBV9 combines with J gene TRBJ2-7, with D tentatively TRBD2 (5 bases). The source of this sequence is a male donor with ankylosing spondylitis. The CDR3 DNA sequence: TGTGCCAGCAGCCCCCCGAGGGAGATCGAGCAGTACTTC. As protein: CASSPPREIEQYF. The whole variable domain, remainder taken from reference TRBV9 and TRBJ2-7, is DSGVTQTPKHLITATGQRVTLRCSPRSGDLSVYWYQQSLDQGLQFLIQYYNGEERAKGNILERFSAQQFPDLHSELNLSSLELGDSALYFCASSPPREIEQYFGPGTRLTVT.